In this sample, the clone carrying this T cell receptor (beta chain) turned up a few times. This entry comes from a study of T cells in Graves' hyperthyroidism and ophthalmopathy. Study details: Initial diagnosis, before any treatment, was when peripheral blood was collected.

The investigators amplified TCR beta CDR3 regions from RNA transcripts. Carried out on the TCR CDR3, a first-round RT-PCR used the HTBI primer set. TCRdb re-analysed the multiplex PCR reads in MiXCR, keeping a single row per CDR3 protein. The table records a few hundred thousand distinct CDR3 sequences, 15% to 18% of them present only once. This CDR3 comprises 14 residues. Germline CDR1 and CDR2: MGHRA and YSYEKL. Between the trimmed V and J ends, which lost 3 bases and 4 bases, there was a span of 12 bases. Sequencing input: blood. The chain links TRBV4-1 to TRBJ1-2; D uncertain. This receptor was identified in a woman aged 18-30 years with Graves' hyperthyroidism. Written as DNA, the CDR3 is TGCGCCAGCAGCCACCCAGAGGACCTCTATGGCTACACCTTC. The encoded protein is CASSHPEDLYGYTF.